Listed here are 20 T cell receptor beta chains from one sample, sequenced in a study of tumor and adjacent non-tumor tissue in lung cancer. A modified ARM-PCR protocol with three rounds of nested PCR amplified TCRbeta. TCRdb independently ran MiXCR on the multiplex PCR reads; one entry per CDR3 protein. The sample includes roughly 75,000 distinct CDR3 sequences, under 85% of them seen just once. RNA was extracted from bulk tissue without any cell sorting. The sequenced material came from lung tumor tissue. These receptors were taken from a woman in her fifties or sixties with non-small cell lung cancer.

As concerns this clonotype: A read error may produce the germline difference seen at one junction end. The chain combines TRBV6-5 with TRBJ2-7, with 9 bases that match TRBD1. Germline V gives CDR1 MNHEY, CDR2 SVGAGI. The CDR3 totals 16 residues. The CDR3 spells CASTKNPRTGAYEQYF. Here the CDR3 DNA reads TGTGCCAGCACCAAAAACCCCAGGACAGGGGCCTATGAGCAGTACTTC.

Remarks on this clonotype: The missing conserved phenylalanine or tryptophan at the end of this CDR3 makes a read error likely. The V gene is TRBV10-2, the J gene TRBJ2-1; 7 nucleotides line up with TRBD2. CDR1 and CDR2 (germline): WSHSY, SAAADI. V was clipped by 1 base and J by 12 bases; unmatched bases: 21. The CDR3 contains 18 residues. The CDR3 DNA reads as TGCGCCAGCAGTGAGTTCCGGGGCGGACTAGTGGGTGGGGATGGGCAGTTCTCC. It translates to CASSEFRGGLVGGDGQFS.

Points on this clonotype: Germline is not matched at one junction end, which may reflect a read error. CDR3 residues: CASSQVTGSHYDYTF. In nucleotides, the CDR3 is TGCGCCAGCAGCCAAGTAACAGGGTCCCACTATGACTACACCTTC. This rearrangement joins TRBV4-1 to TRBJ1-2; tentatively, D is TRBD1 (6 bases). Germline CDR1 MGHRA, CDR2 YSYEKL. CDR3 length: 15 amino acids.

The chain carries TRBV28 and TRBJ1-2; 8 nucleotides agree with TRBD1. Germline CDR1 reads MDHEN; CDR2 reads SYDVKM. This CDR3 spans 14 amino acids. DNA of the CDR3: TGTACCGGCTCCTTCAGGGGGCGCGGTAATGGCTACACCTTC. Translated, it gives CTGSFRGRGNGYTF.

This clonotype was counted a few times. This chain links TRBV5-1 with TRBJ2-1, with 9 bases matching TRBD1. There are 14 residues in the CDR3. Germline lookup yields CDR1 SGHRS and CDR2 YFSETQ. J was trimmed by 9 bases and V by 4 bases; bases with no gene match: 8. Here the CDR3 DNA reads TGCGCCAGCAGCGCAATCGACAGGGGGTCTGAGCAGTTCTTC. It codes for CASSAIDRGSEQFF.

As to this clonotype: A much more abundant neighbour one base away suggests this may be a read error. The V gene is TRBV5-1, the J gene TRBJ2-1; 7 bases line up with TRBD2. With V trimmed by 7 bases and J by 5 bases, 9 bases remained unmatched. The CDR3 is 14 residues long. Germline lookup yields CDR1 SGHRS and CDR2 YFSETQ. In DNA form, the CDR3 reads TGCGCCAGCCGCAGTAGCGGGTTCGACAATGAGCAGTTCTTC. Residues: CASRSSGFDNEQFF. The variable domain in full, with the rest retrieved from reference TRBV5-1 and TRBJ2-1, is KAGVTQTPRYLIKTRGQQVTLSCSPISGHRSVSWYQQTPGQGLQFLFEYFSETQRNKGNFPGRFSGRQFSNSRSEMNVSTLELGDSALYLCASRSSGFDNEQFFGPGTRLTVL.

About this clonotype itself: A junction boundary mismatches the germline segment, possibly from a read error. This chain joins TRBV29-1 and TRBJ2-3; 9 nucleotides agree with TRBD1. Germline CDR1 SQVTM, CDR2 ANQGSEA. The CDR3 is 17 residues long. In nucleotides, the CDR3 is TGCAGCGCGGACTGCCCGGGACAGGGTACCGCCACAGATACGCGGTATTTT. Encoded protein: CSADCPGQGTATDTRYF.

The sample holds a few counts of this clonotype. This may be a read error, as it is one base from a much larger clone. The chain links TRBV9 to TRBJ2-7; TRBD1 or TRBD2 may be the D gene (5 bases each). The CDR3 is made up of 14 amino acids. Germline lookup yields CDR1 SGDLS and CDR2 YYNGEE. CDR3 bases: TGTACCAGCAGCGTACGCAGGGACGACTACGAGCAGTACTTC. Residues: CTSSVRRDDYEQYF.

Note on this clonotype: A read error may account for a junction end that differs from germline. The chain couples TRBV13 to TRBJ2-1, with TRBD2 matching over 9 bases. The V gene's germline CDR1 is PRHDT and CDR2 FYEKMQ (reference sequence). The CDR3 contains 16 residues. The CDR3 DNA reads as TGTGCCAGCAGTGTTAGCGGGAGAGAGTACTACATTGAGCAGTTCTTC. It encodes CASSVSGREYYIEQFF.

Remarks on this clonotype: The conserved final phenylalanine or tryptophan is absent from the CDR3, which likely points to a read error. This rearrangement joins TRBV12-3 or TRBV12-4 to TRBJ2-6; D is undetermined. CDR3 length: 22 residues. V was trimmed by 6 bases and J by 2 bases, leaving 32 bases between them. The DNA for the CDR3 is TGTGCCAGCAGGCCGATCCTCCGGGCTCCCATGGAGCGAAGCGCTGGGGCCAACGTCCTGACTCTC. It is translated as CASRPILRAPMERSAGANVLTL.

Of note for this clonotype: This CDR3 fails to terminate in the conserved phenylalanine or tryptophan, so it likely reflects a read error. It is unclear where the CDR3 begins or ends on the DNA, so no DNA is shown, and the CDR3 is as TCRdb lists it. The chain couples TRBV6-2 or TRBV6-3 to TRBJ2-1; the table's D gene call, TRBD2, was not cross checked with the DNA. The CDR3 numbers 14 amino acids, ends counted. Germline CDR1 and CDR2: MNHEY and SVGEGT. The CDR3 is CASSYRENASEHFL.

This clonotype has just one count. The final CDR3 position lacks the conserved phenylalanine or tryptophan, pointing to a likely read error. The DNA is omitted, as the CDR3 cannot be located on it reliably, and the CDR3 follows TCRdb's listing. The V call is TRBV12-3 or TRBV12-4, the J call TRBJ2-7; TRBD1, the table's D call, was not compared with the DNA. The CDR3 extends over 14 residues, inclusive of both ends. The CDR3 is CASTKTGSSYERYY.

Comments on this clonotype: It may be a read error: a sequence one base away is much more abundant. The gene calls are TRBV20-1 and TRBJ2-7; D may correspond to TRBD1 or TRBD2 (5 bases each). Germline loops: CDR1 DFQATT, CDR2 SNEGSKA (reference sequence). The V gene lost 5 bases and the J gene lost 0 bases, with 23 bases spanning the gap. The CDR3 length is 17 residues. Written as DNA, the CDR3 is TGCAGTGCTTCGACCACGAAGGGGATGGCGGGCTCCTACGAGCAGTACTTC. Its protein is CSASTTKGMAGSYEQYF.

As regards this clonotype: One end of the junction is discordant with germline, which a read error may explain. The chain recombines TRBV28 with TRBJ1-1; D might be TRBD1 (5 bases). The length of the CDR3 is 15 residues. The germline CDR1 and CDR2 sequences are MDHEN and SYDVKM. CDR3: CASLTQRGGAVEAFF. The CDR3 nucleotides are TGTGCCAGCCTCACTCAACGGGGGGGAGCGGTTGAAGCCTTCTTT.

CDR3 amino acids: CASSPERINYGYTF. CDR3 in DNA: TGTGCCAGTAGTCCGGAAAGGATCAACTATGGCTACACCTTC. The chain is built from TRBV19 and TRBJ1-2; D gene unclear. Germline V lookup: CDR1 LNHDA, CDR2 SQIVND (reference sequence). With 5 bases removed from V and 2 bases from J, the gap between germline ends came to 12 bases. The CDR3 sequence is 14 residues long.

This clonotype was found a few times. The CDR3 end shows no conserved phenylalanine or tryptophan, and so a read error is likely. Because the CDR3's place on the DNA is in doubt, the DNA is left out and the CDR3 is given as listed by TCRdb. The V call is TRBV6-1, the J call TRBJ2-7; the tabulated D call, TRBD1, remains unverified against the DNA. The CDR3 spans 13 amino acids, including both terminal residues. Germline V CDR1 and CDR2: MNHNS, SASEGT. The chain's CDR3 is CASPQAQGDERYS.

Of note for this clonotype: The junction differs from germline at one of its ends, possibly a read error. The V and J genes are TRBV11-2 and TRBJ2-3; D gene ambiguous. Germline values: CDR1 SGHAT, CDR2 FQNNGV. The length of the CDR3 is 13 residues. CDR3 protein: CASILDRADTKYF. CDR3 coding DNA: TGTGCCAGCATCTTAGATCGTGCAGATACGAAGTATTTT. Full variable domain (missing parts from reference TRBV11-2 and TRBJ2-3): EAGVAQSPRYKIIEKRQSVAFWCNPISGHATLYWYQQILGQGPKLLIQFQNNGVVDDSQLPKDRFSAERLKGVDSTLKIQPAKLEDSAVYLCASILDRADTKYFGPGTRLTVL.

This clonotype came up many times. The chain employs TRBV6-6 and TRBJ2-5, with 14 positions matching TRBD2. CDR1 is MNHNY, CDR2 SVGAGI, per germline (reference sequence). The V segment lost 5 bases and the J segment 4 bases; nucleotides outside the gene matches: 9. The CDR3 is 17 amino acids. Here the CDR3 DNA reads TGTGCCAGCAGTAAGCCTGGACTAGCGGGAGGTATAGAGACCCAGTACTTC. It is translated as CASSKPGLAGGIETQYF.

The CDR3 nucleotides are TGTGCCAGCAGCACCAGCATAGACGAGCAGTACTTC. Encoded protein: CASSTSIDEQYF. This chain joins TRBV11-2 and TRBJ2-7, with no clear D. This CDR3 region has 12 residues. Germline-derived CDR1 and CDR2 are SGHAT and FQNNGV. The V end was cut by 5 bases, the J end by 5 bases, with 10 bases between.

This clonotype showed up just a few times. With a much larger clone just one base away, this may be a read error. The rearrangement uses TRBV7-8 and TRBJ1-5; 9 nucleotides match TRBD1. Unmatched junction bases numbered 10, after V lost 4 bases and J lost 0 bases. The CDR3 is 18 amino acids. The germline V gene encodes CDR1 SGHVS and CDR2 FQNEAQ. This CDR3 is CASSSRQGGGYSNQPQHF. CDR3 bases: TGTGCCAGCAGCTCCCGACAGGGGGGGGGATATAGCAATCAGCCCCAGCATTTT.